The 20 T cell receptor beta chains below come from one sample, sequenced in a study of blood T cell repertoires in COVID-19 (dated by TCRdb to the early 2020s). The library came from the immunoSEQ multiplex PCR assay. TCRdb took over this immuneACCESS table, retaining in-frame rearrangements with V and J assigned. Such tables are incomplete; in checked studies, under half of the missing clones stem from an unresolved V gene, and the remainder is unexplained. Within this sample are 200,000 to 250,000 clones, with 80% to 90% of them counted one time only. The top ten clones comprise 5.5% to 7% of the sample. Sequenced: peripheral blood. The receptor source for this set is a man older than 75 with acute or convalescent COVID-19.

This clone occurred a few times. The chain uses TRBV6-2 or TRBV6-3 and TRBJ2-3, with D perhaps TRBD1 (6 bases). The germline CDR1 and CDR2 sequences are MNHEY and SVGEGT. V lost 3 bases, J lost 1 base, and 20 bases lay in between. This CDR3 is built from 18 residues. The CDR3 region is CASSYLQTWGLGTDTQYF. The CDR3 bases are TGTGCCAGCAGTTATCTCCAAACGTGGGGGCTCGGCACAGATACGCAGTATTTT.

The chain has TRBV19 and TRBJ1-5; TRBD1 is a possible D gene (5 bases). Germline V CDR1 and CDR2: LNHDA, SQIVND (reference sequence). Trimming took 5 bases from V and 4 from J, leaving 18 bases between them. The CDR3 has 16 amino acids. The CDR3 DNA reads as TGTGCCAGTAGTGAAGGGGTAACGGCTAAGAATCAGCCCCAGCATTTT. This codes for CASSEGVTAKNQPQHF.

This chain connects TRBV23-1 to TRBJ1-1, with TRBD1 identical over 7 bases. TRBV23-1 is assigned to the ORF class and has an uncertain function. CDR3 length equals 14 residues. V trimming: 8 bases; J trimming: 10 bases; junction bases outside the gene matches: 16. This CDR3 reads CASRILQGEKGAFF. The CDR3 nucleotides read TGCGCCAGCCGAATCCTGCAGGGGGAAAAAGGAGCTTTCTTT.

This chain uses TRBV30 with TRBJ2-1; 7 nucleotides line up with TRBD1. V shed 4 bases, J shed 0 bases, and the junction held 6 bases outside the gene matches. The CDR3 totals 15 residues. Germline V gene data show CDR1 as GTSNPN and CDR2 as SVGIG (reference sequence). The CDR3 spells CAWNGRGSSYNEQFF. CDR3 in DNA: TGTGCCTGGAATGGCAGGGGGAGCTCCTACAATGAGCAGTTCTTC. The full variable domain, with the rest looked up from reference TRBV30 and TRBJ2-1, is SQTIHQWPATLVQPVGSPLSLECTVEGTSNPNLYWYRQAAGRGLQLLFYSVGIGQISSEVPQNLSASRPQDRQFILSSKKLLLSDSGFYLCAWNGRGSSYNEQFFGPGTRLTVL.

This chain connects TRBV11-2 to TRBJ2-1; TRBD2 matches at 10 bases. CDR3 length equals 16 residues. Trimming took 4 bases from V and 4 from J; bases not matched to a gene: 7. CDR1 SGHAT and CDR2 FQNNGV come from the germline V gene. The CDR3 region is CASSSWTSGGYNEQFF. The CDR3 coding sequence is TGTGCCAGCAGCTCATGGACTAGCGGAGGGTACAATGAGCAGTTCTTC.

The CDR3 nucleotides read TGTGCCACCAGCAATACCGGGACAGGCAACTATGGCTACACCTTC. It translates to CATSNTGTGNYGYTF. The chain carries TRBV15 and TRBJ1-2; 8 bases are a match to TRBD1. Germline CDR1 and CDR2: LNHNV and YYDKDF (reference sequence). The CDR3 covers 15 residues. Unmatched junction bases numbered 6, after V lost 4 bases and J lost 2 bases.

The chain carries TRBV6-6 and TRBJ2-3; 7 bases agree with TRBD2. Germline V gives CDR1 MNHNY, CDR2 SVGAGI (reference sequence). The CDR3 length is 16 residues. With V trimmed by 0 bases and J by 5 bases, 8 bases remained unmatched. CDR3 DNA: TGTGCCAGCAGTTACTCGGCTAGCGGTTCCCAAGATACGCAGTATTTT. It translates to CASSYSASGSQDTQYF.

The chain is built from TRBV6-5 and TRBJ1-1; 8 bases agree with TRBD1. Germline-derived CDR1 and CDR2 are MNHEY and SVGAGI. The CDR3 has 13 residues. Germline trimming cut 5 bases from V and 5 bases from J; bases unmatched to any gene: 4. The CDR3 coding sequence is TGTGCCAGCAGTCGGACAGGGAGGACTGAAGCTTTCTTT. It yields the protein CASSRTGRTEAFF.

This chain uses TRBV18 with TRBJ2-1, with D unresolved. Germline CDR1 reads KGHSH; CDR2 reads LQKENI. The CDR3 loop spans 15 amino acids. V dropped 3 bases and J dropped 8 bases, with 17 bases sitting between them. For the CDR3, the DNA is TGTGCCAGCTCACCCTCCCGCCAATCAGTGGATGAGCAGTTCTTC. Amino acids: CASSPSRQSVDEQFF.

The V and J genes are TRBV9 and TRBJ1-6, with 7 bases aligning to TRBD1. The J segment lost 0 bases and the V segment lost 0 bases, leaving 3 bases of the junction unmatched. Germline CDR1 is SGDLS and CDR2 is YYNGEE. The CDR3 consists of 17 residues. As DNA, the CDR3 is TGTGCCAGCAGCGTAGTACAGGGGAGCTCCTATAATTCACCCCTCCACTTT. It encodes CASSVVQGSSYNSPLHF.

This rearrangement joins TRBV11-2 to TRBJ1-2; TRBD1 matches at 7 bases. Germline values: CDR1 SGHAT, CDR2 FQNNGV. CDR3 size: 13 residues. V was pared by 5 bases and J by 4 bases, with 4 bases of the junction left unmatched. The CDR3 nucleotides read TGTGCCAGCAGCCGGACAGGAGCCTATGGCTACACCTTC. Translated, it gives CASSRTGAYGYTF.

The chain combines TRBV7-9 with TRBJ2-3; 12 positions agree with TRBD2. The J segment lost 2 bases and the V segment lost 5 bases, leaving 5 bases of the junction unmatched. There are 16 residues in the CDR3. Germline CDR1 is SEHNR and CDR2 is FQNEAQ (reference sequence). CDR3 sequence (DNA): TGTGCCAGCAGCAAAAGGACTAGCGGGGTCACAGATACGCAGTATTTT. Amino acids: CASSKRTSGVTDTQYF.

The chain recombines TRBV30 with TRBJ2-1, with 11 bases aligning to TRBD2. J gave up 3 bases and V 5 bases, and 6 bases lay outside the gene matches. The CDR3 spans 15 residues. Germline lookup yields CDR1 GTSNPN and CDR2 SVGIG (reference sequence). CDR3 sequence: CAWVRTSGYYNEQFF. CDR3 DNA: TGTGCCTGGGTAAGGACTAGCGGGTACTACAATGAGCAGTTCTTC.

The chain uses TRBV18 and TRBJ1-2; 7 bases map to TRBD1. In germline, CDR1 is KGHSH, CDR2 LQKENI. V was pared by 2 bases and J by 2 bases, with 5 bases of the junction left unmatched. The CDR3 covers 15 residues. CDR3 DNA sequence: TGTGCCAGCTCACCAGAGGACAGGATCAACTATGGCTACACCTTC. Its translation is CASSPEDRINYGYTF.

The CDR3 loop reads CASSQRDLASAQPTDTQYF. DNA for the CDR3: TGTGCCAGCAGCCAAAGAGATCTGGCTAGCGCCCAACCGACAGATACGCAGTATTTT. The chain joins TRBV7-9 to TRBJ2-3; TRBD2 is a possible D gene (6 bases). Germline V CDR1 and CDR2: SEHNR, FQNEAQ (reference sequence). The CDR3 contains 19 residues. With 5 bases removed from V and 3 bases from J, the gap between germline ends came to 27 bases.

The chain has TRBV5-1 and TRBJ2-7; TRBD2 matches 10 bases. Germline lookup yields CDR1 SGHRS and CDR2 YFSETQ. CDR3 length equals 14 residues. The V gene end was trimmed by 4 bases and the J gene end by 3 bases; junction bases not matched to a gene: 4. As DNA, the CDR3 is TGCGCCAGCAGCATAGGACTAGCGGTCTACGAGCAGTACTTC. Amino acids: CASSIGLAVYEQYF.

CDR3 nucleotide sequence: TGTGCCAGCAGTTTACTGCAGGGGGTAGCTTTCTTT. Protein product: CASSLLQGVAFF. The V gene is TRBV28, the J gene TRBJ1-1, with 7 bases fitting TRBD1. The CDR3 sequence is 12 residues long. V shed 2 bases, J shed 10 bases, and the junction held 4 bases outside the gene matches. Germline CDR1 and CDR2: MDHEN and SYDVKM.

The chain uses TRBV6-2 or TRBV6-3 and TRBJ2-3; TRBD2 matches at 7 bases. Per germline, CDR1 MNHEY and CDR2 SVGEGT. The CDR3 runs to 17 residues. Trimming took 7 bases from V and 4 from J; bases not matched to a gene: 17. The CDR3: CASTPSSGREIADTQYF. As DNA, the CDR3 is TGTGCCAGCACCCCCTCCTCAGGGCGGGAGATCGCAGATACGCAGTATTTT.

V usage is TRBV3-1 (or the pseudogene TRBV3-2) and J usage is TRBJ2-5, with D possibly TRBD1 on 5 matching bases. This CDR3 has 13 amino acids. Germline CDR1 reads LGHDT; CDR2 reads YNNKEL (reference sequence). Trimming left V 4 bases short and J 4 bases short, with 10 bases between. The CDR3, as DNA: TGTGCCAGCAGCCGCCGACAGAGAGAGACCCAGTACTTC. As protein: CASSRRQRETQYF.

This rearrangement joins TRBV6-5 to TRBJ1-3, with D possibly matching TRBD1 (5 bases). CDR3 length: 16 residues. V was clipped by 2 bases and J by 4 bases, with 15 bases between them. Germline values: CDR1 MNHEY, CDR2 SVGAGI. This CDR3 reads CASSYGRQRTGNTIYF. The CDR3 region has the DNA TGTGCCAGCAGTTACGGACGACAGCGAACGGGAAACACCATATATTTT.